Presented here are 31 T cell receptor beta chains from one specimen sequenced in a study of blood T cell repertoires in COVID-19. Here immunoSEQ multiplex PCR was the method, and the copy in TCRdb shows in-frame clones only, minus some. The data show 65,000 to 80,000 clones, about 93% seen once. Sequencing was done on a sample of peripheral blood. These receptors were collected from a human donor in a cohort sampled during active COVID-19.

The rearrangement links TRBV11-2 to TRBJ2-2; 8 bases align to TRBD1. This CDR3 has 14 residues. Trimming cost V 3 bases and J 7 bases; bases outside gene matches: 4. Germline lookup yields CDR1 SGHAT and CDR2 FQNNGV. The CDR3 bases are TGTGCCAGCAGCTTGGACAGGGACAGCGGGGAGCTGTTTTTT. Its translation: CASSLDRDSGELFF.

The gene calls are TRBV12-5 and TRBJ1-1; D perhaps matches TRBD1 (5 bases). Trimming shortened V by 1 base and J by 8 bases, and 8 bases separated the two germline ends. Germline V lookup: CDR1 LGHNT, CDR2 FRNRAP. CDR3 length: 12 amino acids. The CDR3 reads CASGLGQPEAFF. CDR3 DNA: TGTGCTAGTGGTTTGGGACAGCCAGAAGCTTTCTTT.

In its sample, this clone was seen a few times. As DNA, the CDR3 is TGTGCCAGCAGCCAATCGGCAGGGACAGATACGTACTTC. Its protein is CASSQSAGTDTYF. This sequence joins TRBV3-1 (or the pseudogene TRBV3-2) and TRBJ2-7, with 7 bases that match TRBD1. The CDR3 length is 13 residues. Losses at the gene ends were 2 bases for V and 12 bases for J; bases not matched to a gene: 10. Per germline, CDR1 LGHDT and CDR2 YNNKEL (reference sequence).

V usage is TRBV27 and J usage is TRBJ2-2, with D perhaps TRBD1 (6 bases). V was pared by 3 bases and J by 5 bases, with 19 bases between. CDR3 size: 17 residues. Germline V gene sequence: CDR1 MNHEY, CDR2 SMNVEV (reference sequence). For the CDR3, the DNA is TGTGCCAGCAGTTTTTCTCGCCGGGCCAGGGGAACCGGGGAGCTGTTTTTT. Protein product: CASSFSRRARGTGELFF.

The chain has TRBV5-1 and TRBJ2-1; TRBD1 matches at 7 bases. The CDR3 is made up of 15 amino acids. Germline lookup yields CDR1 SGHRS and CDR2 YFSETQ. Germline trimming cut 6 bases from V and 5 bases from J; bases unmatched to any gene: 11. This CDR3 is CASTRLGQTNNEQFF. CDR3 sequence (DNA): TGCGCCAGCACCCGATTGGGACAGACAAACAATGAGCAGTTCTTC.

V gene TRBV2 combines with J gene TRBJ2-6; D gene ambiguous. The CDR3 covers 15 residues. Germline values: CDR1 SNHLY, CDR2 FYNNEI. Trimming took 4 bases from V and 2 from J, leaving 9 bases between them. CDR3 coding DNA: TGTGCCAGCAGTGTTGACTTCCCTGGGGCCAACGTCCTGACTTTC. Translating gives CASSVDFPGANVLTF.

This clone came up once. The chain is built from TRBV19 and TRBJ1-4, with a tentative D call TRBD1 (5 bases). The CDR3 has 14 amino acids. V shed 7 bases and J shed 4 bases, with 13 bases lying between them. CDR1 and CDR2 (germline): LNHDA, SQIVND (reference sequence). CDR3 amino acids: CASTQGRNNEKLFF. CDR3 nucleotide sequence: TGTGCCAGTACCCAGGGCAGGAATAATGAAAAACTGTTTTTT.

This clone was found once. The J gene is TRBJ1-3, the V gene TRBV6-5, with D perhaps TRBD1 (6 bases). CDR1 and CDR2 (germline): MNHEY, SVGAGI. V was cut by 6 bases and J by 4 bases, with 13 bases left in between. This CDR3 contains 14 residues. The CDR3 region is CASRSTGYGNTIYF. CDR3 nucleotide sequence: TGTGCCAGCAGATCCACAGGGTACGGAAACACCATATATTTT.

The genes are TRBV5-5 and TRBJ2-5; possible D gene TRBD1, 7 bases. Germline lookup yields CDR1 SGHKS and CDR2 YYEKEE (reference sequence). V lost 1 base, J lost 5 bases, and 24 bases lay in between. This CDR3 is built from 18 residues. The CDR3 DNA reads TGTGCCAGCAGCTTGTGGGGGGTTGAGACAGGGAGAGAGGAGACCCAGTACTTC. It encodes CASSLWGVETGREETQYF.

This chain links TRBV12-3 or TRBV12-4 with TRBJ1-3; D is perhaps TRBD1 (6 bases). CDR3 length: 13 amino acids. Trimming shortened V by 9 bases and J by 2 bases, and 11 bases separated the two germline ends. CDR3 region: CASVQGTGNTIYF. The CDR3 DNA reads as TGTGCCAGTGTTCAGGGGACTGGAAACACCATATATTTT.

CDR3 region: CASSSQWDTQYF. For the CDR3, the DNA is TGTGCCAGCAGCTCCCAGTGGGATACGCAGTATTTT. V and J are TRBV11-1 and TRBJ2-3; the D is unclear. Germline loops: CDR1 SGHAT, CDR2 FQDESV (reference sequence). This CDR3 is 12 amino acids long. V was pared by 4 bases and J by 6 bases, with 8 bases between.

This chain uses TRBV13 with TRBJ2-7, with 8 nucleotides matching TRBD2. V gave up 1 base and J gave up 2 bases; unmatched junction bases: 10. The germline V gene has CDR1 PRHDT and CDR2 FYEKMQ (reference sequence). The CDR3 runs 17 residues. The CDR3 protein is CASSLVGGGGPTYEQYF. The CDR3 bases are TGTGCCAGCAGCTTAGTAGGCGGCGGGGGGCCTACCTACGAGCAGTACTTC.

The CDR3 sequence: CASSPPGATNEKLFF. CDR3 nucleotides: TGTGCCAGCAGCCCCCCGGGGGCAACTAATGAAAAACTGTTTTTT. The chain links TRBV5-4 to TRBJ1-4; maybe TRBD1 (5 bases). The CDR3 has 15 residues. The V gene's germline CDR1 is SGHNT and CDR2 YYREEE (reference sequence). V shed 4 bases and J shed 0 bases, with 10 bases lying between them.

The J gene is TRBJ2-7, the V gene TRBV6-5; 7 bases agree with TRBD1. The CDR3 has 14 amino acids. With 6 bases clipped from V and 2 bases from J, the junction kept 7 bases outside the gene matches. Germline CDR1 MNHEY, CDR2 SVGAGI. In DNA, the CDR3 is TGTGCCAGCAGGCCGGGACAGATCACCTACGAGCAGTACTTC. The encoded protein is CASRPGQITYEQYF.

V usage is TRBV27 and J usage is TRBJ1-6; 7 bases fit TRBD1. Germline CDR1 reads MNHEY; CDR2 reads SMNVEV (reference sequence). The CDR3 covers 14 residues. Germline trimming cut 5 bases from V and 8 bases from J; bases unmatched to any gene: 6. The CDR3 is CASSPLDRDSPLHF. The CDR3 DNA reads TGTGCCAGCAGTCCCCTAGACAGGGATTCACCCCTCCACTTT.

This rearrangement joins TRBV6-1 to TRBJ2-7; the D gene is possibly TRBD2 (5 bases). This CDR3 has 18 residues. Trimming took off 4 bases at V and 9 bases at J, with 31 bases between the two ends. CDR1 and CDR2 from the germline V gene are MNHNS and SASEGT. The CDR3 reads CASSVRSAFEGRSVGQYF. In DNA, the CDR3 is TGTGCCAGCAGTGTCCGATCGGCGTTTGAGGGTCGATCGGTTGGGCAGTACTTC.

This chain uses TRBV27 with TRBJ1-1; D is ambiguous. Trimming removed 6 bases at V and 5 bases at J, with 13 bases between. CDR1 is MNHEY and CDR2 is SMNVEV in the germline V gene (reference sequence). The CDR3 loop spans 13 amino acids. CDR3 region: CASRLRERTEAFF. As DNA, the CDR3 is TGTGCCAGCAGGCTTAGGGAGAGGACTGAAGCTTTCTTT.

V and J are TRBV5-1 and TRBJ1-1, with no clear D. Trimming left V 0 bases short and J 4 bases short, with 16 bases between. The CDR3 has 16 amino acids. Germline CDR1 and CDR2: SGHRS and YFSETQ. The CDR3 spells CASSLDGPGRTTEAFF. The CDR3 nucleotides are TGCGCCAGCAGCTTGGATGGCCCTGGGAGAACCACTGAAGCTTTCTTT.

The chain carries TRBV7-8 and TRBJ1-1; D call uncertain. The CDR3 length is 15 residues. Germline CDR1 reads SGHVS; CDR2 reads FQNEAQ. Trimming shortened V by 8 bases and J by 2 bases, and 18 bases separated the two germline ends. The CDR3 DNA is TGTGCCAGCCACCCTACCGAGCAGACAAACACTGAAGCTTTCTTT. It yields the protein CASHPTEQTNTEAFF.

This rearrangement joins TRBV6-5 to TRBJ2-5, with D possibly TRBD1 on 7 matching bases. Trimming cost V 0 bases and J 9 bases, with 14 bases left between them. The CDR3 loop spans 14 amino acids. Germline assignment: CDR1 MNHEY and CDR2 SVGAGI. The CDR3 spells CASSYSITGEAQYF. CDR3 nucleotide sequence: TGTGCCAGCAGTTACTCGATAACAGGGGAGGCCCAGTACTTC.

The sample holds one count of this clone. This chain links TRBV19 with TRBJ1-2, with TRBD1 as a possible D gene (6 bases). Deletions cut 0 bases from V and 6 bases from J, with 14 bases between. Germline assignment: CDR1 LNHDA and CDR2 SQIVND (reference sequence). There are 15 residues in the CDR3. DNA for the CDR3: TGTGCCAGTAGTATAGATGAGGGGGAGACTAATGGCTACACCTTC. Its protein is CASSIDEGETNGYTF.

The chain combines TRBV6-2 or TRBV6-3 with TRBJ2-3; D perhaps matches TRBD1 (5 bases). This CDR3 is built from 16 residues. The germline V gene encodes CDR1 MNHEY and CDR2 SVGEGT. Trimming stripped 2 bases from V and 1 base from J, with 13 bases between. The CDR3 is CASSYGQIPRTDTQYF. CDR3 nucleotide sequence: TGTGCCAGCAGTTACGGACAAATTCCACGCACAGATACGCAGTATTTT.

The chain employs TRBV18 and TRBJ1-2; tentative D call: TRBD1 (6 bases). Germline loops: CDR1 KGHSH, CDR2 LQKENI. CDR3 length equals 17 residues. V lost 0 bases, J lost 6 bases, and 20 bases lay in between. Written as DNA, the CDR3 is TGTGCCAGCTCACCACCAGGACTTCCTGGGGGCATCGATGGCTACACCTTC. It translates to CASSPPGLPGGIDGYTF.

V is TRBV4-1 and J is TRBJ2-5; D possibly corresponds to TRBD1 (6 bases). Germline V gene data show CDR1 as MGHRA and CDR2 as YSYEKL. The CDR3 runs to 14 residues. Trimming removed 3 bases from V and 4 bases from J, with 12 bases in between. The CDR3 nucleotides read TGCGCCAGCAGCCATACAGGGAGTAGAGAGACCCAGTACTTC. Protein product: CASSHTGSRETQYF.

This chain links TRBV11-2 with TRBJ2-7; 7 positions match TRBD2. V lost 5 bases to trimming and J lost 1 base; unmatched junction nucleotides: 14. Germline V lookup: CDR1 SGHAT, CDR2 FQNNGV. The CDR3 spans 17 residues. DNA of the CDR3: TGTGCCAGCAGCCGAGATGGAGTCCCCGGGGGGTCCTACGAGCAGTACTTC. Residues: CASSRDGVPGGSYEQYF.

The rearrangement uses TRBV6-5 and TRBJ2-1, with a tentative D call TRBD2 (6 bases). This CDR3 spans 14 amino acids. V was trimmed by 6 bases and J by 7 bases, leaving 16 bases between them. Germline V gives CDR1 MNHEY, CDR2 SVGAGI. CDR3: CASRRGALGNEQFF. DNA for the CDR3: TGTGCCAGCAGGCGGGGCGCCCTTGGAAATGAGCAGTTCTTC.

The chain carries TRBV5-6 and TRBJ1-5, with D unresolved. Germline CDR1 reads SGHDT; CDR2 reads YYEEEE. V was trimmed by 1 base and J by 2 bases, leaving 7 bases between them. This CDR3 has 14 residues. DNA of the CDR3: TGTGCCAGCAGCTTGATGGGAGGCAATCAGCCCCAGCATTTT. It yields the protein CASSLMGGNQPQHF.

This chain connects TRBV9 to TRBJ2-2; D is undetermined. V was pared by 0 bases and J by 6 bases, with 12 bases between. CDR3 length: 15 residues. CDR1 is SGDLS and CDR2 is YYNGEE in the germline V gene. In DNA, the CDR3 is TGTGCCAGCAGCGTAGTGCCCAGCGTCTCCGGGGAGCTGTTTTTT. It translates to CASSVVPSVSGELFF.

The chain joins TRBV5-1 to TRBJ2-3; TRBD1 agrees at 7 bases. The junction had 6 bases not matched to a gene; V was cut back by 7 bases and J by 1 base. Germline V gene sequence: CDR1 SGHRS, CDR2 YFSETQ. The CDR3 length is 14 residues. The CDR3 DNA is TGCGCCAGCGGCGGACAGGTGGGCACAGATACGCAGTATTTT. Its translation: CASGGQVGTDTQYF.

The rearrangement uses TRBV24-1 and TRBJ2-5, with D possibly being TRBD2 (5 bases). V gave up 11 bases and J gave up 2 bases, with 14 bases separating them. The CDR3 is 13 amino acids. CDR1 and CDR2 from the germline V gene are KGHDR and SFDVKD. This chain's CDR3 is CAIQRREQETQYF. In DNA, the CDR3 is TGTGCCATCCAACGCCGGGAACAAGAGACCCAGTACTTC.

The J gene is TRBJ1-1, the V gene TRBV9; possible D gene TRBD1, 5 bases. There are 15 residues in the CDR3. Germline CDR1 reads SGDLS; CDR2 reads YYNGEE. The V end lost 3 bases, the J end lost 5 bases, and 17 bases lay between the germline ends. The CDR3 sequence is CASSGVQGFTTEAFF. As DNA, the CDR3 is TGTGCCAGCAGCGGAGTCCAGGGATTTACGACTGAAGCTTTCTTT.